Presented here are 5 T cell receptor beta chains from one specimen sequenced in a study of cytomegalovirus exposure and HLA in healthy donors. In the PCR, 60 Vbeta and 13 Jbeta primers were used. Produced via immunoSEQ multiplex PCR; TCRdb's table is partial and in-frame only. The sample comprises some 200,000 clones, roughly 72% of which are singletons, and just over 2% rests with the top ten. Material: PBMCs. The receptors here all came from a woman in her twenties or thirties in good health and CMV-seropositive.

CDR3: CATTGLAGRHGELFF. In DNA form, the CDR3 reads TGTGCCACCACTGGACTAGCGGGTCGTCACGGGGAGCTGTTTTTT. This chain links TRBV6-6 with TRBJ2-2; TRBD2 agrees at 11 bases. CDR3 length: 15 amino acids. Trimming removed 10 bases from V and 7 bases from J; junction bases left unmatched: 11. CDR1 and CDR2 from the germline V gene are MNHNY and SVGAGI (reference sequence).

This chain connects TRBV7-9 to TRBJ1-2, with D tentatively TRBD1 (6 bases). Germline lookup yields CDR1 SEHNR and CDR2 FQNEAQ (reference sequence). The CDR3 consists of 15 residues. Trimming shortened V by 3 bases and J by 4 bases, and 15 bases separated the two germline ends. CDR3 in DNA: TGTGCCAGCAGCTTGGGCGCAGGGGTCGGCTATGGCTACACCTTC. Protein sequence: CASSLGAGVGYGYTF.

The J gene is TRBJ2-7, the V gene TRBV10-1; 8 bases align to TRBD1. Germline V gives CDR1 WNHNN, CDR2 SYGVQD (reference sequence). Trimming at V came to 4 bases and at J to 3 bases, leaving 5 bases not matched to a gene. This CDR3 region has 14 residues. The CDR3: CASSAGTGIYEQYF. CDR3 in DNA: TGCGCCAGCAGTGCCGGGACAGGTATCTACGAGCAGTACTTC.

This clone was found once. V and J are TRBV12-5 and TRBJ1-2, with TRBD1 matching 7 bases. There are 15 residues in the CDR3. In germline, CDR1 is LGHNT, CDR2 FRNRAP. After removal of 2 bases from V and 8 bases from J, the junction contained 11 bases not matched to a gene. The CDR3 spells CASGLPRDRVGGYTF. The CDR3 DNA follows: TGTGCTAGTGGTTTGCCACGAGACAGGGTCGGCGGCTACACCTTC.

This sequence joins TRBV9 and TRBJ2-7, with D possibly TRBD2 on 5 matching bases. V was pared by 4 bases and J by 2 bases, with 13 bases between. The CDR3 contains 14 residues. Germline V gene lookup returns CDR1 SGDLS and CDR2 YYNGEE. The CDR3 sequence is CASSPWTGTYEQYF. CDR3 sequence (DNA): TGTGCCAGCAGCCCATGGACGGGGACCTACGAGCAGTACTTC.